This TCR beta chain was obtained from a study of response to subunit inactivated influenza vaccine. Using its own MiXCR run on the RT-PCR reads, TCRdb lists one record per CDR3 protein. The data show around 710,000 distinct CDR3 sequences, roughly 14% seen once. The ends were cut back, 6 bases at V and 8 bases at J, with 15 bases in the middle. This CDR3 comprises 13 residues. Germline CDR1 SGHDN, CDR2 FVKESK. This clonotype was seen repeatedly, ten times or more. The TCR was taken from a man between 45 and 60 years old who received an inactivated influenza vaccine. The rearrangement uses TRBV14 and TRBJ2-3, with D perhaps TRBD2 (6 bases). This material consisted of PBMCs from blood, taken 14 to 15 days before vaccination. The CDR3 nucleotides are TGTGCCAGCAGACGACTAGAGGTCGGTACGCAGTATTTT. Translated: CASRRLEVGTQYF.